The source of this TCR beta chain is a study of tumor-infiltrating lymphocytes in primary liver carcinoma. Without any cell sorting, about 19-31 mg of bulk tissue yielded co-extracted RNA and DNA. The patients, who had chronic HBV infection, were treatment-naive (untreated). All tumor specimens exceeded 80% viable tumor cells. CDR1 and CDR2 (germline): SGHAT, FQNNGV. Deletions cut 1 base from V and 13 bases from J, with 20 bases between. The CDR3 has 14 amino acids. Study findings and constraints: Tumor-blood pairs (like tumor-adjacent pairs) overlapped less than tumor region pairs did. Just around 8-25% of top clones spanned all five tumor regions.

This clonotype has a single count. Its target is unknown. From around 0.5 ug total RNA, TCR beta cDNA was generated with a primer in the constant region. Libraries covering TCR beta were generated through three nested multiplex PCR rounds (using a slightly modified ARM-PCR). Rounds one and two of PCR, each of 10 cycles, were primed with TRBV1-TRBV30 forward primers and a C-beta reverse primer. Via MiXCR, TCRdb re-called the multiplex PCR reads, giving one row per CDR3 protein. The data contain about 100,000 distinct CDR3 sequences, about 70% of them singletons. The V call is TRBV11-2, the J call TRBJ2-7; maybe TRBD2 (5 bases). Sequencing was performed on liver tumor tissue from sampling region 2. Subset defined: tumor region T2, inferior pole. This receptor was obtained from a woman in her fifties or sixties with primary liver carcinoma and hepatitis B virus infection. This CDR3 reads CASSLVGGPYERYF. The CDR3 bases are TGTGCCAGCAGCTTAGTAGGAGGCCCCTACGAGCGCTACTTC.